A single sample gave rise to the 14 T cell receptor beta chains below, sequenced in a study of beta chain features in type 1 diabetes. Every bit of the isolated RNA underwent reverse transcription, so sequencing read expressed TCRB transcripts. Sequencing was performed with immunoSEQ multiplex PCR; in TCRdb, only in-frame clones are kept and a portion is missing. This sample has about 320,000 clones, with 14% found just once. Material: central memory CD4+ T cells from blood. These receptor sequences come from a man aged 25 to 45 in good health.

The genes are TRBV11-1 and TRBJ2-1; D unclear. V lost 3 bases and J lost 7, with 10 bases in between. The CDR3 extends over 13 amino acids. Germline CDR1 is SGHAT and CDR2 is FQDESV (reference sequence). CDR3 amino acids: CASSFVGVNEQFF. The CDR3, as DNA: TGTGCCAGCAGCTTCGTTGGGGTAAATGAGCAGTTCTTC.

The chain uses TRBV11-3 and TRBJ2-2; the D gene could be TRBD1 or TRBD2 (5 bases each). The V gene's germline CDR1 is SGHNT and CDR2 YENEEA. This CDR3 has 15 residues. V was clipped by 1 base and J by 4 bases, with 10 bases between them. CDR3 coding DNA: TGTGCCAGCAGCTTAGCCGGGACGGTCACCGGGGAGCTGTTTTTT. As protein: CASSLAGTVTGELFF.

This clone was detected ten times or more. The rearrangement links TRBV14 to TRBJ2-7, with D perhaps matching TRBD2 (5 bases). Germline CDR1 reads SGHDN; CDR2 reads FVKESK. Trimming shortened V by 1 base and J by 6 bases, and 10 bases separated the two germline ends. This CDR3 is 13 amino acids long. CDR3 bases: TGTGCCAGCAGCCAAGTGATGGAGGCCGAGCAGTACTTC. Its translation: CASSQVMEAEQYF.

The CDR3 sequence is CASSPGGQGNTEAFF. CDR3 nucleotides: TGTGCCAGCAGCCCAGGGGGACAGGGGAACACTGAAGCTTTCTTT. The rearrangement joins TRBV11-3 to TRBJ1-1, with 9 nucleotides matching TRBD1. J lost 1 base, V lost 5 bases, and 5 bases had no gene match. CDR3 length: 15 residues. Germline-derived CDR1 and CDR2 are SGHNT and YENEEA.

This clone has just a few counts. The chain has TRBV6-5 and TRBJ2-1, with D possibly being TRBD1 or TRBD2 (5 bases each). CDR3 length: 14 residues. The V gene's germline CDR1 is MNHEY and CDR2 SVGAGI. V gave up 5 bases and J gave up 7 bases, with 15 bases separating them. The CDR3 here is CASSEWGGGNEQFF. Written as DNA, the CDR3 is TGTGCCAGCAGTGAATGGGGTGGGGGAAATGAGCAGTTCTTC.

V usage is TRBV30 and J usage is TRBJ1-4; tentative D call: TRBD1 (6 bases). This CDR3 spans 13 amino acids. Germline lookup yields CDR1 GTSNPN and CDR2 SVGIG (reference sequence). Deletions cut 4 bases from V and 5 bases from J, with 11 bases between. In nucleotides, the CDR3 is TGTGCCTGGACAGGGACACCAAATGAAAAACTGTTTTTT. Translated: CAWTGTPNEKLFF.

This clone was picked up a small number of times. The CDR3 coding sequence is TGTGCCAGCAGCTGGGGCGGTGAGAGGCGTCAAGAGACCCAGTACTTC. Translated: CASSWGGERRQETQYF. This chain uses TRBV5-6 with TRBJ2-5, with a possible D match to TRBD1 (5 bases). Germline CDR1 is SGHDT and CDR2 is YYEEEE. The germline V and J ends were trimmed by 3 bases and 2 bases, with 17 bases remaining between them. The CDR3 runs 16 residues.

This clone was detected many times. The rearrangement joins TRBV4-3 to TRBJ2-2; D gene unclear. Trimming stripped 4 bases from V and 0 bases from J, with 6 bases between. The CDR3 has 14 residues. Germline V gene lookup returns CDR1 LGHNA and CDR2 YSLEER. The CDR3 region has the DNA TGCGCCAGCAGCCTCGGGCCGAACACCGGGGAGCTGTTTTTT. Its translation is CASSLGPNTGELFF.

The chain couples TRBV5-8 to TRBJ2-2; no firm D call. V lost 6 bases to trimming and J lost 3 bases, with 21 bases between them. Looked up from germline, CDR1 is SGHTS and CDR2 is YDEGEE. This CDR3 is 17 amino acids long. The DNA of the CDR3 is TGTGCCAGCATAATATTATCAACTACGTCCCACACCGGGGAGCTGTTTTTT. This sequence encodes CASIILSTTSHTGELFF.

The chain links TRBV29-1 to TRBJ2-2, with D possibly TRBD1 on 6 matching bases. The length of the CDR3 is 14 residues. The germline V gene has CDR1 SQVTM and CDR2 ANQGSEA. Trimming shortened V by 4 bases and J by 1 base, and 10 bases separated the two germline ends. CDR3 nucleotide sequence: TGCAGCGTTGGGAGGACAGTGAACACCGGGGAGCTGTTTTTT. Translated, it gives CSVGRTVNTGELFF.

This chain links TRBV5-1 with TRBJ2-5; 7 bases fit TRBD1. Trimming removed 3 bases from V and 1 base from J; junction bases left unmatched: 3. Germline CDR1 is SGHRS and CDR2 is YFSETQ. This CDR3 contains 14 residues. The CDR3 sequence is CASSSGQLQETQYF. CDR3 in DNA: TGCGCCAGCAGCTCGGGACAGCTCCAAGAGACCCAGTACTTC.

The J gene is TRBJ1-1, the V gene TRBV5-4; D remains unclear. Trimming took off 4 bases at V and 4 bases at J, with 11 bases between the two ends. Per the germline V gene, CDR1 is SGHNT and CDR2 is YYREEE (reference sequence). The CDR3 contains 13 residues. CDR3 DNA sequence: TGTGCCAGCAGCCTTCAGAGCTCCACTGAAGCTTTCTTT. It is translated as CASSLQSSTEAFF.

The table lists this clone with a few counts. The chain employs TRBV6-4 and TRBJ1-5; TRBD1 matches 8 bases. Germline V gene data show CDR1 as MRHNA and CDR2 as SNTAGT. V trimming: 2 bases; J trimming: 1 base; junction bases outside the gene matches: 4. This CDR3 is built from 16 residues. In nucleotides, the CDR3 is TGTGCCAGCAGTGACCTAGACAGGGGAAGCAATCAGCCCCAGCATTTT. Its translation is CASSDLDRGSNQPQHF.

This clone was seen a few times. CDR3 sequence: CSVWTQVYGYTF. As DNA, the CDR3 is TGCAGCGTTTGGACCCAAGTCTATGGCTACACCTTC. V gene TRBV29-1 combines with J gene TRBJ1-2; D gene unclear. The CDR3 loop spans 12 amino acids. V lost 5 bases, J lost 4 bases, and 11 bases lay in between. CDR1 SQVTM and CDR2 ANQGSEA come from the germline V gene.